This TCR beta chain is drawn from a study of cytomegalovirus exposure and HLA in healthy donors. Study conclusions and caveats: The study carried out a later analysis of TCR beta sequences. It associated 16,951 of them with specific HLA alleles at a false discovery rate of 0.05.

The PCR employed 60 Vbeta primers together with 13 Jbeta primers. Method: immunoSEQ multiplex PCR; TCRdb's copy keeps in-frame clones and lacks some. The sample records some 130,000 clones, more than 75% being singletons. As regards this clone: What it recognizes is unknown.

Unmatched junction bases numbered 5, after V lost 7 bases and J lost 4 bases. CDR3 length: 13 amino acids. The germline V gene has CDR1 MNHEY and CDR2 SMNVEV (reference sequence). Sequencing was carried out using PBMCs. The chain recombines TRBV27 with TRBJ1-1; 8 bases fit TRBD1. The sequence derives from a female donor in good health and CMV-seronegative. The CDR3 sequence: CASKITGGTEAFF. The CDR3 nucleotides are TGTGCCAGCAAGATAACAGGGGGCACTGAAGCTTTCTTT.